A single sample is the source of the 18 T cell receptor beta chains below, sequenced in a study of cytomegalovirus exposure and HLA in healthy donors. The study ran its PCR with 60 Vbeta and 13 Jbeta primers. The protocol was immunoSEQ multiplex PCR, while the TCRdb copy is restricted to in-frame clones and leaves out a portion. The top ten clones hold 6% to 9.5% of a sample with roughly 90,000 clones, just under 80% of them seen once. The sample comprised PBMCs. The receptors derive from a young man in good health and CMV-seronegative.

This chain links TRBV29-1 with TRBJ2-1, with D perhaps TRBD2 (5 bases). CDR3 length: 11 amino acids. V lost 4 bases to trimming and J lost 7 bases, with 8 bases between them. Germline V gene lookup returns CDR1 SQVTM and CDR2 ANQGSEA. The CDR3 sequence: CSVAGGNEQFF. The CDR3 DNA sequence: TGCAGCGTTGCCGGCGGGAATGAGCAGTTCTTC.

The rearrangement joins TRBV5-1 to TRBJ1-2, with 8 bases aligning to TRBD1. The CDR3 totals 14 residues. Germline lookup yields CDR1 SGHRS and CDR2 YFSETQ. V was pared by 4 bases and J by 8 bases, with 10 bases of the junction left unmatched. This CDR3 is CASSMIGQGGGYTF. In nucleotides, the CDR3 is TGCGCCAGCAGCATGATAGGACAGGGTGGCGGCTACACCTTC.

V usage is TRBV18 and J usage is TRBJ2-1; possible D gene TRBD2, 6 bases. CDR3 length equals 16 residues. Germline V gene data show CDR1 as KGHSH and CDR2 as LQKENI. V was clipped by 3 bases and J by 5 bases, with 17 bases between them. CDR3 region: CASSPPLGGVNNEQFF. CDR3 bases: TGTGCCAGCTCACCCCCCCTCGGGGGTGTGAACAATGAGCAGTTCTTC.

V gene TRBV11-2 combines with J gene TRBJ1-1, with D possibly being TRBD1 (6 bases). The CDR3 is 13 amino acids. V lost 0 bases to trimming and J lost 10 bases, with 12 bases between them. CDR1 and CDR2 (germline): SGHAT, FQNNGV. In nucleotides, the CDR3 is TGTGCCAGCAGCTTAGATATGGGGGCTGTAGCTTTCTTT. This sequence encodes CASSLDMGAVAFF.

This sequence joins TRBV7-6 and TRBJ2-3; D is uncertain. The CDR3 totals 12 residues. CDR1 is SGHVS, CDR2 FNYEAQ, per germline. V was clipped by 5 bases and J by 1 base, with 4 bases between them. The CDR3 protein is CASSGRTDTQYF. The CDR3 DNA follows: TGTGCCAGCAGCGGCCGCACAGATACGCAGTATTTT.

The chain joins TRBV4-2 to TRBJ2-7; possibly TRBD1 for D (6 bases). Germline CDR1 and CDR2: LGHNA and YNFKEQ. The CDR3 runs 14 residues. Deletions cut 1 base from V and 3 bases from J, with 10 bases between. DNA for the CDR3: TGTGCCAGCAGCCAAGTACAGGGTGTCTACGAGCAGTACTTC. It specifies CASSQVQGVYEQYF.

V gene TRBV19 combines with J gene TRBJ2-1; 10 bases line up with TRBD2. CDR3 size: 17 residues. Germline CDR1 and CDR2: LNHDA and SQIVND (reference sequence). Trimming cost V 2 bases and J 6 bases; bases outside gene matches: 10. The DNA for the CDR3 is TGTGCCAGTAGTATATACCTAGCGGGGGCGTCAGGCAATGAGCAGTTCTTC. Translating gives CASSIYLAGASGNEQFF. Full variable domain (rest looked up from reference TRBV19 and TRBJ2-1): DGGITQSPKYLFRKEGQNVTLSCEQNLNHDAMYWYRQDPGQGLRLIYYSQIVNDFQKGDIAEGYSVSREKKESFPLTVTSAQKNPTAFYLCASSIYLAGASGNEQFFGPGTRLTVL.

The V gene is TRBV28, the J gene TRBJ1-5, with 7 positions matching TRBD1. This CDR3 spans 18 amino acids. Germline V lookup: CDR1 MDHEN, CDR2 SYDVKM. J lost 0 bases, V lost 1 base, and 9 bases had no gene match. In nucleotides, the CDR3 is TGTGCCAGCAGTTTATCCGTCGCAGGGGGAACTAGCAATCAGCCCCAGCATTTT. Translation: CASSLSVAGGTSNQPQHF.

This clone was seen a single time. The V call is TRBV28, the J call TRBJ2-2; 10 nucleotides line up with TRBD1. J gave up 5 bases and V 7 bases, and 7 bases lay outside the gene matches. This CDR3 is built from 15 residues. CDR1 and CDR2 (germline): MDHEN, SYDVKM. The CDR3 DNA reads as TGTGCCAGCACCTTGACAGGGGGCTTTACCGGGGAGCTGTTTTTT. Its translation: CASTLTGGFTGELFF.

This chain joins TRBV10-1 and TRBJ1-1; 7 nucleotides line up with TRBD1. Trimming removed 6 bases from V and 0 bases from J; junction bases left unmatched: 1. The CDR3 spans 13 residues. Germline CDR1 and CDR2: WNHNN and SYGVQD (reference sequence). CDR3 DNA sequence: TGCGCCAGCAGGGACAGGATGAACACTGAAGCTTTCTTT. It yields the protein CASRDRMNTEAFF.

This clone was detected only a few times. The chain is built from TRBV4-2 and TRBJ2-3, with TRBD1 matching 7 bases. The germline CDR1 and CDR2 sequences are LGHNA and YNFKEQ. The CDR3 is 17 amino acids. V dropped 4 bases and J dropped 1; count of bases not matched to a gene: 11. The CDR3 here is CASSPIEGQYRTDTQYF. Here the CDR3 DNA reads TGTGCCAGCAGCCCAATAGAGGGACAGTACCGCACAGATACGCAGTATTTT.

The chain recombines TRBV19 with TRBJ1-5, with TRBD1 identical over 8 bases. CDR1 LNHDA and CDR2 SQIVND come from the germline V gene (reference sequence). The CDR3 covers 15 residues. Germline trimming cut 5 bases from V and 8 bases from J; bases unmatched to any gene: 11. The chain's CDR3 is CASSSGTGRGEPQHF. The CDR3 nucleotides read TGTGCCAGTAGTTCCGGGACAGGACGAGGGGAGCCCCAGCATTTT. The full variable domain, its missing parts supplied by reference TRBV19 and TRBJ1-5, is DGGITQSPKYLFRKEGQNVTLSCEQNLNHDAMYWYRQDPGQGLRLIYYSQIVNDFQKGDIAEGYSVSREKKESFPLTVTSAQKNPTAFYLCASSSGTGRGEPQHFGDGTRLSIL.

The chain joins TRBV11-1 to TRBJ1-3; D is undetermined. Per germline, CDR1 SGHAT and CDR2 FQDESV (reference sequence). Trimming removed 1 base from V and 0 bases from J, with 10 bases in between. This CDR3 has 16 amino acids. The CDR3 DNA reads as TGTGCCAGCAGCTTAGACACCCACGTCTCTGGAAACACCATATATTTT. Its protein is CASSLDTHVSGNTIYF.

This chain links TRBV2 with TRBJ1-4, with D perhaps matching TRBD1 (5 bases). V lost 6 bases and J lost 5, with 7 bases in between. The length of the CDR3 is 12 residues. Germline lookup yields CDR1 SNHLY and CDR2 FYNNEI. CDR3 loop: CASRTENEKLFF. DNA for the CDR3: TGTGCCAGCAGGACAGAAAATGAAAAACTGTTTTTT. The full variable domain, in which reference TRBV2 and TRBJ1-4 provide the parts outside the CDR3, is EPEVTQTPSHQVTQMGQEVILRCVPISNHLYFYWYRQILGQKVEFLVSFYNNEISEKSEIFDDQFSVERPDGSNFTLKIRSTKLEDSAMYFCASRTENEKLFFGSGTQLSVL.

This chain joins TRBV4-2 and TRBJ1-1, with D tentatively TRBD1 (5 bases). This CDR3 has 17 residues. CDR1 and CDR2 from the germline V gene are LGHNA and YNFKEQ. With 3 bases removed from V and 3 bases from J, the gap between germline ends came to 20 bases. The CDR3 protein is CASSQGRRGESDTEAFF. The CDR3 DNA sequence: TGTGCCAGCAGCCAGGGGAGGAGGGGAGAGTCGGACACTGAAGCTTTCTTT.

The CDR3 reads CAWKAVTEAFF. In nucleotides, the CDR3 is TGTGCCTGGAAGGCGGTGACTGAAGCTTTCTTT. This rearrangement joins TRBV30 to TRBJ1-1; no reliable D call. The CDR3 loop spans 11 amino acids. Germline V gene sequence: CDR1 GTSNPN, CDR2 SVGIG (reference sequence). Trimming cost V 4 bases and J 5 bases, with 8 bases left between them. Full variable domain (outside the CDR3, taken from reference TRBV30 and TRBJ1-1): SQTIHQWPATLVQPVGSPLSLECTVEGTSNPNLYWYRQAAGRGLQLLFYSVGIGQISSEVPQNLSASRPQDRQFILSSKKLLLSDSGFYLCAWKAVTEAFFGQGTRLTVV.

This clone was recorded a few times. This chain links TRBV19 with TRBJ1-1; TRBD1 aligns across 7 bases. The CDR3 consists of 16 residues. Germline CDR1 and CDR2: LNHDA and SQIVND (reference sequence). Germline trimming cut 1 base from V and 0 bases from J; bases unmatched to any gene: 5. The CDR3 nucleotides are TGTGCCAGTAGTATAGGCAGGGGGAACATGAACACTGAAGCTTTCTTT. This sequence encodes CASSIGRGNMNTEAFF.

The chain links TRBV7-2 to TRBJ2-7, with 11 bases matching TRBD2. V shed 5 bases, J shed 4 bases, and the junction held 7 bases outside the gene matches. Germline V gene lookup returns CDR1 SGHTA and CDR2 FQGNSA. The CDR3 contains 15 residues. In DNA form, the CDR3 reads TGTGCCAGCAGCCTTAGCGGGGGGGCCGGATACGAGCAGTACTTC. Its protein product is CASSLSGGAGYEQYF.